The 5 T cell receptor beta chains listed next were all sequenced from one sample in a study of blood T cells in healthy people across ages. With a J-beta primer mix and a sample-barcoded 5' primer, a second PCR ran roughly 6 to 11 cycles. TCRdb passed the 5' RACE reads through MiXCR, listing each CDR3 protein once. This table has about 1,000,000 distinct CDR3 sequences, less than 50% appearing once. Specimen: blood. These receptors were collected from a woman in her sixties or seventies in good health.

About this clonotype itself: The junction departs from germline at one end; a sequencing error may be responsible. The CDR3 sequence: CASSQEWNTEAFF. The DNA for the CDR3 is TGTGCCAGTAGCCAAGAATGGAACACTGAAGCTTTCTTT. The V gene is TRBV4-2, the J gene TRBJ1-1, with D unclear. CDR1 is LGHNA and CDR2 is YNFKEQ in the germline V gene. The CDR3 length is 13 residues.

This sequence joins TRBV5-1 and TRBJ2-2, with TRBD2 as a possible D gene (5 bases). Trimming removed 4 bases at V and 5 bases at J, with 15 bases between. Germline CDR1 and CDR2: SGHRS and YFSETQ. The CDR3 has 15 residues. The DNA of the CDR3 is TGCGCCAGCAGCCCGGAGCGGATTCTAACCGGGGAGCTGTTTTTT. Translated: CASSPERILTGELFF.

This chain links TRBV27 with TRBJ2-7, with 8 bases that match TRBD2. Trimming at V came to 7 bases and at J to 2 bases, leaving 13 bases not matched to a gene. This CDR3 has 16 amino acids. Germline values: CDR1 MNHEY, CDR2 SMNVEV (reference sequence). The CDR3 nucleotides read TGTGCCAGCACTATGAAGATTAGCGGGACCCCCTACGAGCAGTACTTC. Its translation is CASTMKISGTPYEQYF.

This clonotype showed up just a few times. The CDR3 DNA is TGTGCCAGCAGTTTAGGATCCGTAGAGACCCAGTACTTC. It encodes CASSLGSVETQYF. The chain is built from TRBV12-3 or TRBV12-4 and TRBJ2-5; D is uncertain. The length of the CDR3 is 13 residues. V was pared by 1 base and J by 4 bases, with 7 bases between.

The chain carries TRBV29-1 and TRBJ1-1, with 12 nucleotides matching TRBD1. There are 15 residues in the CDR3. Germline-derived CDR1 and CDR2 are SQVTM and ANQGSEA. V lost 7 bases and J lost 3; bases outside the gene matches: 9. CDR3 region: CSGRDRGLKDTEAFF. CDR3 in DNA: TGCAGCGGCCGGGACAGGGGGCTAAAGGACACTGAAGCTTTCTTT. Variable domain in full (rest from reference TRBV29-1 and TRBJ1-1): SAVISQKPSRDICQRGTSLTIQCQVDSQVTMMFWYRQQPGQSLTLIATANQGSEATYESGFVIDKFPISRPNLTFSTLTVSNMSPEDSSIYLCSGRDRGLKDTEAFFGQGTRLTVV.